What follows are 7 T cell receptor beta chains derived from one specimen sequenced in a study of regulatory T cells in long-lasting Graves disease. Time point noted: persistent/refractory GD, antithyroid drugs over 5 years with positive TRAb. Researchers made the TCR library from RNA that was extracted from PBMCs. Sequencing libraries for TCR beta were prepared with iRepertoire HTBI primers and Arm-PCR of CDR3 regions. A single record per CDR3 protein comes from TCRdb applying MiXCR to the multiplex PCR reads. In the table there are over 250,000 distinct CDR3 sequences, approximately 20% of which are singletons. The specimen was peripheral blood mononuclear cells (PBMCs), collected when the disease was refractory, from a patient treated with antithyroid drugs. The receptor set was obtained from a female donor with Graves disease.

The chain's CDR3 is CATSRSLGLTGELFF. DNA for the CDR3: TGTGCCACCAGCAGATCATTAGGGCTTACCGGGGAGCTGTTTTTT. The V call is TRBV15, the J call TRBJ2-2; D is ambiguous. V was shortened by 2 bases and J by 5 bases, with 12 bases between the two germline ends. In germline, CDR1 is LNHNV, CDR2 YYDKDF (reference sequence). This CDR3 is built from 15 residues.

The gene calls are TRBV9 and TRBJ2-7, with a weak D call TRBD2 (6 bases). The ends were cut back, 0 bases at V and 2 bases at J, with 15 bases in the middle. The CDR3 extends over 16 amino acids. CDR1 is SGDLS, CDR2 YYNGEE, per germline. Here the CDR3 reads CASSVGKAEGTYEQYF. As DNA, the CDR3 is TGTGCCAGCAGCGTAGGGAAGGCGGAGGGGACCTACGAGCAGTACTTC.

This chain joins TRBV20-1 and TRBJ2-5, with 7 nucleotides matching TRBD1. CDR3 length equals 15 residues. Losses at the gene ends were 0 bases for V and 2 bases for J; bases not matched to a gene: 6. Looked up from germline, CDR1 is DFQATT and CDR2 is SNEGSKA (reference sequence). CDR3 region: CSARDHGRGQETQYF. CDR3 coding DNA: TGCAGTGCTAGAGATCACGGCAGGGGGCAAGAGACCCAGTACTTC.

This clonotype was counted ten times or more. V and J are TRBV11-2 and TRBJ1-4, with 8 bases fitting TRBD1. The CDR3 sequence is 14 residues long. The J segment lost 7 bases and the V segment lost 4 bases, leaving 5 bases of the junction unmatched. Germline assignment: CDR1 SGHAT and CDR2 FQNNGV. Written as DNA, the CDR3 is TGTGCCAGCAGCTCCTGGGACAGGCCTGAAAAACTGTTTTTT. It specifies CASSSWDRPEKLFF.

This clonotype has just one count. The chain carries TRBV19 and TRBJ1-1; D perhaps matches TRBD1 (6 bases). There are 14 residues in the CDR3. Germline V gives CDR1 LNHDA, CDR2 SQIVND (reference sequence). Trimming shortened V by 7 bases and J by 2 bases, and 14 bases separated the two germline ends. CDR3 protein: CASTQRGGNTEAFF. DNA for the CDR3: TGTGCCAGTACCCAGAGGGGGGGAAACACTGAAGCTTTCTTT.

The rearrangement links TRBV5-1 to TRBJ2-2; a possible D gene is TRBD1 (6 bases). The CDR3 runs 16 residues. The germline V gene has CDR1 SGHRS and CDR2 YFSETQ. The ends were cut back, 0 bases at V and 6 bases at J, with 15 bases in the middle. In DNA, the CDR3 is TGCGCCAGCAGCTTGGCCGGCCGGGGACAAGCCGGGGAGCTGTTTTTT. It specifies CASSLAGRGQAGELFF.

A few counts support this clonotype. The gene calls are TRBV6-4 and TRBJ2-1, with 11 bases identical to TRBD2. The CDR3 covers 16 residues. Germline loops: CDR1 MRHNA, CDR2 SNTAGT. V was pared by 3 bases and J by 4 bases, with 5 bases of the junction left unmatched. CDR3 residues: CASSELAGGPYNEQFF. Written as DNA, the CDR3 is TGTGCCAGCAGTGAGTTAGCGGGAGGGCCATACAATGAGCAGTTCTTC.